These 14 T cell receptor beta chains were all obtained from the same sample, sequenced in a study of T-cell memory formation after mild COVID-19. TCRdb independently ran MiXCR on the 5' RACE reads; one entry per CDR3 protein. The repertoire holds about 400,000 distinct CDR3 sequences, with approximately 24% as singletons. Sequencing was done on a sample of PBMCs or a T cell subset sorted from them (not recorded which). These receptors came from an adult woman who had mild COVID-19 (a few samples of this study predate the infection). Cell type and time point are not known.

In DNA, the CDR3 is TGTGCCAGCAGCTACCCTCTTAACACTGAAGCTTTCTTT. Amino acid sequence: CASSYPLNTEAFF. The chain carries TRBV11-2 and TRBJ1-1; D unresolved. CDR3 length: 13 amino acids. V gave up 4 bases and J gave up 2 bases, with 8 bases separating them. The germline gives CDR1 SGHAT, CDR2 FQNNGV.

This clonotype was seen a handful of times. V and J are TRBV4-3 and TRBJ1-3; D is unclear. The CDR3 has 13 amino acids. From germline, CDR1 is LGHNA and CDR2 YSLEER. V lost 4 bases, J lost 3 bases, and 7 bases lay in between. The CDR3 sequence is CASSLGVGNTIYF. The CDR3 DNA reads TGCGCCAGCAGCCTTGGCGTTGGAAACACCATATATTTT.

This clonotype has more than one count but fewer than ten. V is TRBV29-1 and J is TRBJ2-3, with D unresolved. Trimming took 6 bases from V and 0 from J, leaving 4 bases between them. Germline values: CDR1 SQVTM, CDR2 ANQGSEA. The CDR3 extends over 11 amino acids. In nucleotides, the CDR3 is TGCAGCGTACCTAGCACAGATACGCAGTATTTT. Translated, it gives CSVPSTDTQYF.

The V gene is TRBV4-1, the J gene TRBJ2-1; the match to TRBD1 covers 9 bases. The CDR3 contains 15 residues. Germline values: CDR1 MGHRA, CDR2 YSYEKL. V lost 4 bases to trimming and J lost 9 bases; unmatched junction nucleotides: 10. In DNA, the CDR3 is TGCGCCAGCAGCCCAACTACCGGGACAGGGACTGAGCAGTTCTTC. Protein: CASSPTTGTGTEQFF.

The chain employs TRBV6-1 and TRBJ2-7, with 7 bases lining up with TRBD2. This CDR3 comprises 13 residues. CDR1 MNHNS and CDR2 SASEGT come from the germline V gene. The V and J ends lost 2 bases and 9 bases, in that order; junction bases with no gene match: 7. Here the CDR3 reads CASSESGGLGQYF. The CDR3 bases are TGTGCCAGCAGTGAATCGGGGGGTCTGGGGCAGTACTTC.

This clonotype was found a few times. CDR3 bases: TGTGCCAGCAGCTTAGTCCCTCCGGGAGGGCCCGTCGATGAGCAGTTCTTC. Its protein product is CASSLVPPGGPVDEQFF. This chain joins TRBV7-2 and TRBJ2-1, with 8 bases matching TRBD2. Germline assignment: CDR1 SGHTA and CDR2 FQGNSA. This CDR3 has 17 amino acids. Unmatched junction bases numbered 13, after V lost 1 base and J lost 8 bases.

The rearrangement links TRBV7-2 to TRBJ1-1; D is undetermined. The CDR3 consists of 15 residues. From germline, CDR1 is SGHTA and CDR2 FQGNSA. V lost 1 base and J 0 bases, leaving 9 bases between the germline ends. The CDR3 DNA sequence: TGTGCCAGCAGCTTAGGCGAGGTGATGAACACTGAAGCTTTCTTT. Its translation is CASSLGEVMNTEAFF.

The chain uses TRBV27 and TRBJ2-1; 10 bases fit TRBD1. CDR1 is MNHEY and CDR2 is SMNVEV in the germline V gene (reference sequence). V lost 8 bases, J lost 8 bases, and 9 bases stayed unmatched. This CDR3 is built from 14 residues. CDR3 amino acids: CASGRDRGFDEQFF. CDR3 sequence (DNA): TGTGCCAGCGGGCGGGACAGGGGCTTTGATGAGCAGTTCTTC.

This clonotype has more than one count but fewer than ten. The CDR3 loop reads CSVNNGRLSYEQYF. The CDR3 DNA reads TGCAGTGTCAACAATGGTAGGCTTTCCTACGAGCAGTACTTC. The rearrangement links TRBV20-1 to TRBJ2-7; the D is unclear. Trimming stripped 7 bases from V and 1 base from J, with 17 bases between. Per germline, CDR1 DFQATT and CDR2 SNEGSKA (reference sequence). The CDR3 is made up of 14 amino acids.

This clonotype was counted ten times or more. Relative to the germline gene, one junction end is altered; a read error may explain this. The J gene is TRBJ2-1, the V gene TRBV5-1; TRBD1 matches at 7 bases. The germline V gene encodes CDR1 SGHRS and CDR2 YFSETQ. The CDR3 spans 14 residues. CDR3 in amino acids: CASSQGQSYNEQFF. CDR3 coding DNA: TGTGCCAGCAGCCAGGGACAGAGCTACAATGAGCAGTTCTTC.

This chain links TRBV6-6 with TRBJ2-3; perhaps TRBD2 as D (6 bases). V lost 6 bases and J 8 bases, leaving 24 bases between the germline ends. The CDR3 runs 16 residues. The germline gives CDR1 MNHNY, CDR2 SVGAGI (reference sequence). In DNA form, the CDR3 reads TGTGCCAGCAGCCCCGAAGTAGCGGCCCGCCTAGCTACGCAGTATTTT. It yields the protein CASSPEVAARLATQYF.

This chain joins TRBV6-6 and TRBJ1-5, with D uncertain. Germline V gene sequence: CDR1 MNHNY, CDR2 SVGAGI (reference sequence). Trimming stripped 5 bases from V and 2 bases from J, with 7 bases between. This CDR3 is 13 amino acids long. CDR3 sequence (DNA): TGTGCCAGCAGTCAGAGTCGCAATCAGCCCCAGCATTTT. This translates into CASSQSRNQPQHF.

V usage is TRBV5-1 and J usage is TRBJ2-7, with a possible D match to TRBD1 (6 bases). Germline CDR1 and CDR2: SGHRS and YFSETQ. Trimming shortened V by 1 base and J by 4 bases, and 18 bases separated the two germline ends. This CDR3 contains 16 residues. Here the CDR3 DNA reads TGCGCCAGCAGCTTGAATACAGGGAACCCAGCGTACGAGCAGTACTTC. Its protein product is CASSLNTGNPAYEQYF. Full variable domain (rest looked up from reference TRBV5-1 and TRBJ2-7): KAGVTQTPRYLIKTRGQQVTLSCSPISGHRSVSWYQQTPGQGLQFLFEYFSETQRNKGNFPGRFSGRQFSNSRSEMNVSTLELGDSALYLCASSLNTGNPAYEQYFGPGTRLTVT.

The chain combines TRBV7-3 with TRBJ2-3; 8 bases map to TRBD2. CDR1 and CDR2 from the germline V gene are SGHTA and FQGTGA. This CDR3 is built from 16 residues. The junction had 5 bases not matched to a gene; V was cut back by 3 bases and J by 0 bases. The CDR3 reads CASSFTAGGSTDTQYF. In nucleotides, the CDR3 is TGTGCCAGCAGCTTTACGGCGGGGGGCAGCACAGATACGCAGTATTTT.